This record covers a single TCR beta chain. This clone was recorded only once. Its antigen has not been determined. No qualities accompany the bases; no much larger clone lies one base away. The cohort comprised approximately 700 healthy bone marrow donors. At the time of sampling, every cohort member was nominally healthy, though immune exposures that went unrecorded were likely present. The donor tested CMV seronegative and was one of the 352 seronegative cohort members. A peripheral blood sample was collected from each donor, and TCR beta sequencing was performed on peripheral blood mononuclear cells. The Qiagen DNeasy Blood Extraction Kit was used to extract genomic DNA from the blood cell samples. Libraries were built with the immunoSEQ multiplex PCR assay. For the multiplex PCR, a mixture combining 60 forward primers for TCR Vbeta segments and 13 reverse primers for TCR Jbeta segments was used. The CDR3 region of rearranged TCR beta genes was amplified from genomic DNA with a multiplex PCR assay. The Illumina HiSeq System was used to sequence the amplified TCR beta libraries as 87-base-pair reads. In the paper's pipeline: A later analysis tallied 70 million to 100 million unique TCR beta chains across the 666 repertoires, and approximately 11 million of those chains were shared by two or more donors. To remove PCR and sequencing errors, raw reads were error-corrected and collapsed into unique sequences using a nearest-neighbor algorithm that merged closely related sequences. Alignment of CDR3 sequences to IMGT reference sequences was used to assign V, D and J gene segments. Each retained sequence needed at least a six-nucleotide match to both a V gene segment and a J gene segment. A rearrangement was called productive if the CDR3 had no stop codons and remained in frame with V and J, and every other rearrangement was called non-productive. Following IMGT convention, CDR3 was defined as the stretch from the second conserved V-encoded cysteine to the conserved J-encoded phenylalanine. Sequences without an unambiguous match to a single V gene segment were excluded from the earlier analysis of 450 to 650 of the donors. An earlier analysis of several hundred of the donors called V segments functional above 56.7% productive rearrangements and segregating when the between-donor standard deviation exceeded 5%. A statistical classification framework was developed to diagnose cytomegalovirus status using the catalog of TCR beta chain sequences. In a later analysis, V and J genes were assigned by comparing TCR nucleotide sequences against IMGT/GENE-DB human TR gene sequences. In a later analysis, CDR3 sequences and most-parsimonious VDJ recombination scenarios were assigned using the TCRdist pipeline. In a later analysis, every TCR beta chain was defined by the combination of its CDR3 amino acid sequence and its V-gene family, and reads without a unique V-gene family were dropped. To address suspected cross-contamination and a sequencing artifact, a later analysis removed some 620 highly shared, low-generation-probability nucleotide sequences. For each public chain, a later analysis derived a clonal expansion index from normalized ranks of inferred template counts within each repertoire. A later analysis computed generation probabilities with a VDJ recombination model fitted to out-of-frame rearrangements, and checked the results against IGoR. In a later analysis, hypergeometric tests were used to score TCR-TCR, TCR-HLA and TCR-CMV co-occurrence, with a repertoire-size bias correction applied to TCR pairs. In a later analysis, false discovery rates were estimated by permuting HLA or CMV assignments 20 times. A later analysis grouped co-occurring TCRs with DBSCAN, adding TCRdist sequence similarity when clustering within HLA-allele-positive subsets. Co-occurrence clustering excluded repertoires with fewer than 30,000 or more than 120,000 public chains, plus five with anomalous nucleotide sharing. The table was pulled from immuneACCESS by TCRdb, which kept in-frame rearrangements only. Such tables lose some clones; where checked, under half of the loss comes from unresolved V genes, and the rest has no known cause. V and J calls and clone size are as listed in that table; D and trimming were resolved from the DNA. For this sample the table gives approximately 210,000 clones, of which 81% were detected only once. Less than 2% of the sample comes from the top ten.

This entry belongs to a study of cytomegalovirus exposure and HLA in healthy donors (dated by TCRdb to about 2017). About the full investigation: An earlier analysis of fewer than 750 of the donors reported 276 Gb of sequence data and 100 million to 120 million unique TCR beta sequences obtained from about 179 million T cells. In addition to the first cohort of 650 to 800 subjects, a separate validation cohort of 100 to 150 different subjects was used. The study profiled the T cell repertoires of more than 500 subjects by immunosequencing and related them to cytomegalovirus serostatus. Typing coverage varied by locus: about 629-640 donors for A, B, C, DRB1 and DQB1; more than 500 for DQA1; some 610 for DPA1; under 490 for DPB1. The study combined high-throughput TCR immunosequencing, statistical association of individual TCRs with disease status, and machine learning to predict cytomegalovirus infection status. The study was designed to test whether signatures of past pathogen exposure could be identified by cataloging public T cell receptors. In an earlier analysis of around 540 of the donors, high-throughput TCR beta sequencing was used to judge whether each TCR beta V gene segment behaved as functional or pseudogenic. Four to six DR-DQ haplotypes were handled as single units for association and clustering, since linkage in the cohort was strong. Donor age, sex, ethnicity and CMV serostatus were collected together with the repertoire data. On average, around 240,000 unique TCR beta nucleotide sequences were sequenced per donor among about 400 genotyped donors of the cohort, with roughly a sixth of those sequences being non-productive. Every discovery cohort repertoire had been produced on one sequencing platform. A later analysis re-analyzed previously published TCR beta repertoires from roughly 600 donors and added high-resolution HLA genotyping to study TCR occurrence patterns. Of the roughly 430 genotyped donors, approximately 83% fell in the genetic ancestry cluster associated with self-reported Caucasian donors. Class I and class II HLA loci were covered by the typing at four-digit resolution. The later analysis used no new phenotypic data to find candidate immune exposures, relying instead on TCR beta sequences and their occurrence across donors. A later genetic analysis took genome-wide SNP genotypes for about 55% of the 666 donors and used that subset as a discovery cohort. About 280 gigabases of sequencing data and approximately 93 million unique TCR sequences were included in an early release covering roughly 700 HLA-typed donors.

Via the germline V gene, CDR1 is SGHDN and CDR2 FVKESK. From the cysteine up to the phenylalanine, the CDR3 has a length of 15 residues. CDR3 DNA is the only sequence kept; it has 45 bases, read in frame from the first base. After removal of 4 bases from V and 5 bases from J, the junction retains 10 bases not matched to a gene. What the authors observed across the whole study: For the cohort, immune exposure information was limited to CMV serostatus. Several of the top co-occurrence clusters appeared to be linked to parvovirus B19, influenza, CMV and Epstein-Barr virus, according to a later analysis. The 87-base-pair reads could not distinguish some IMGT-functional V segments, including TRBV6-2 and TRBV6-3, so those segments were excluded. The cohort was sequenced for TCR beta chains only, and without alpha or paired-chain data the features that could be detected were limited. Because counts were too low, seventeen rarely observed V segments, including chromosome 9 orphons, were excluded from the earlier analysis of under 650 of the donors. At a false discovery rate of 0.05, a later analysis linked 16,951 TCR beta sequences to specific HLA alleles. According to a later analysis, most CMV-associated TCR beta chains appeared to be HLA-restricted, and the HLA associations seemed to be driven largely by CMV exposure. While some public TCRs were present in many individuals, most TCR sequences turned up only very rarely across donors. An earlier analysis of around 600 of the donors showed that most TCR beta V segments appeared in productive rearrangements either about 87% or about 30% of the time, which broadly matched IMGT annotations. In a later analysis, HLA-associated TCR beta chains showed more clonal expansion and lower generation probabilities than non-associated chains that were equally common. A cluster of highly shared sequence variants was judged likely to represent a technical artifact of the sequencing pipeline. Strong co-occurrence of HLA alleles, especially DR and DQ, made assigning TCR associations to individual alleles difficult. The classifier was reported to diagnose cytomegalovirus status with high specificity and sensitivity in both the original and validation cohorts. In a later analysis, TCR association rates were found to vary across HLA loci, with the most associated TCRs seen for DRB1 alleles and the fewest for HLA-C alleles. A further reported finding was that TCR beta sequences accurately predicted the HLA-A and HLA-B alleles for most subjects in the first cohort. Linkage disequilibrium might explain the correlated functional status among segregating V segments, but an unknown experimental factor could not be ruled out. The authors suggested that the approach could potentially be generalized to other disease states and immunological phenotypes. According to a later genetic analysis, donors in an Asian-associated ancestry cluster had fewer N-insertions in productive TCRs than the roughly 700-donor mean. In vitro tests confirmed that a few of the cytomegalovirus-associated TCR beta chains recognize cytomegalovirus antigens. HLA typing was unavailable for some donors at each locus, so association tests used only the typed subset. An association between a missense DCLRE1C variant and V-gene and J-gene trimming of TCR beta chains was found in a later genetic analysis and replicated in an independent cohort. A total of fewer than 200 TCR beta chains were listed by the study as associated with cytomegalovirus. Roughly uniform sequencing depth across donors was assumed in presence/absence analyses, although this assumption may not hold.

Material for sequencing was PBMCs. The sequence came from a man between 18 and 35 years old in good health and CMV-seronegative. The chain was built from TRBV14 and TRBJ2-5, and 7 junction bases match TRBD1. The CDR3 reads CASSPGQDRRETQYF. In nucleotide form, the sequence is TGTGCCAGCAGCCCAGGACAGGATAGAAGGGAGACCCAGTACTTC. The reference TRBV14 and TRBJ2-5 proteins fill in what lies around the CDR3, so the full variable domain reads EAGVTQFPSHSVIEKGQTVTLRCDPISGHDNLYWYRRVMGKEIKFLLHFVKESKQDESGMPNNRFLAERTGGTYSTLKVQPAELEDSGVYFCASSPGQDRRETQYFGPGTRLLVL.